The entry below gives a single T cell receptor (beta chain) sequence along with its context. Its cognate antigen is unknown. Marrow after transplant was taken from the posterior iliac crest or another site. Clones were read by immunoSEQ multiplex PCR, and TCRdb kept only the in-frame ones, dropping some. The sample shows tens of thousands of clones, 80% to 95% of them seen only once. The data derive from a study of graft-versus-host responses after intestinal transplantation. Study-level background: Once they had received anti-thymocyte globulin induction, all recipients took tacrolimus and steroids for 2 to 4 years.

Study-wide results and limits: Early post-transplant falls in HvG clones accompanied the peak levels of circulating GvH clones.

The V and J ends lost 5 bases and 2 bases, in that order; junction bases with no gene match: 5. Per the germline V gene, CDR1 is SGHTA and CDR2 is FQGTGA. The CDR3 extends over 16 amino acids. The sample in question was bone marrow, obtained 700 to 850 days after intestinal transplantation. The receptor was derived from a human patient who received an intestinal transplant, so some T cells may come from the graft donor. The V and J genes are TRBV7-3 and TRBJ2-6; 8 bases are shared with TRBD1. The chain's CDR3 is CASSTQGATGANVLTF. The CDR3 DNA sequence: TGTGCCAGCAGCACCCAGGGGGCTACTGGGGCCAACGTCCTGACTTTC. Combining the CDR3 with reference TRBV7-3 and TRBJ2-6 gives the whole variable domain GAGVSQTPSNKVTEKGKYVELRCDPISGHTALYWYRQSLGQGPEFLIYFQGTGAADDSGLPNDRFFAVRPEGSVSTLKIQRTERGDSAVYLCASSTQGATGANVLTFGAGSRLTVL.